This T cell receptor beta chain is from a study of CD8 T cells in ankylosing spondylitis. TCR beta libraries were made by quantitative 5'-RACE with molecular barcodes. One entry per CDR3 protein, called by TCRdb with MiXCR from the 5' RACE reads. The sample lists approximately 520,000 distinct CDR3 sequences, about 5.2% occurring once. The CDR3 covers 15 residues. Trimming removed 4 bases at V and 4 bases at J, with 15 bases between. In germline, CDR1 is SGDLS, CDR2 YYNGEE. Ten or more counts support this clonotype. Its specificity is unknown. Whole-study results and caveats: Ankylosing spondylitis blood seemed to carry a telltale TCR beta motif made of eight highly homologous variants. In synovial fluid and blood from reactive arthritis, some motif variants were previously reported.

The sequence was collected from a male donor with ankylosing spondylitis. The chain links TRBV9 to TRBJ1-5; tentative D call: TRBD1 (5 bases). Material for sequencing was blood, either unsorted or a sorted T cell fraction (not recorded which). CDR3 sequence (DNA): TGTGCCAGCAGCCCCGGGACCGCCAAGAATCAGCCCCAGCATTTT. Translation gives CASSPGTAKNQPQHF.